The 28 T cell receptor beta chains below all came from one sample that was sequenced in a study of cytotoxic CD8 clonotypes in ibrutinib-treated CLL. The protocol was immunoSEQ multiplex PCR, while the TCRdb copy is restricted to in-frame clones and leaves out a portion. This table holds about 160,000 clones, roughly 80% found once. The material sequenced was PBMCs, taken after 12 months of ibrutinib treatment. These receptor sequences come from a human donor with chronic lymphocytic leukemia.

The V gene is TRBV28, the J gene TRBJ1-2, with a tentative D call TRBD1 (5 bases). The CDR3 length is 12 residues. Germline V gene lookup returns CDR1 MDHEN and CDR2 SYDVKM. V lost 4 bases and J 7 bases, leaving 10 bases between the germline ends. The CDR3 sequence: CASSWGHPGYTF. Written as DNA, the CDR3 is TGTGCCAGCAGTTGGGGCCATCCTGGCTACACCTTC.

The J gene is TRBJ1-6, the V gene TRBV18; 12 positions agree with TRBD1. Germline V gene sequence: CDR1 KGHSH, CDR2 LQKENI. V dropped 1 base and J dropped 5; count of bases not matched to a gene: 9. There are 19 residues in the CDR3. Written as DNA, the CDR3 is TGTGCCAGCTCACCACAACTCGGGACAGGGGGCTCGAATAATTCACCCCTCCACTTT. Protein: CASSPQLGTGGSNNSPLHF.

The DNA of the CDR3 is TGCGCCAGCAGCCCGTCGACAGGGAAAATACGAATCAATGAAAAACTGTTTTTT. Translation: CASSPSTGKIRINEKLFF. The chain recombines TRBV5-1 with TRBJ1-4, with TRBD1 matching 7 bases. The J segment lost 5 bases and the V segment lost 4 bases, leaving 17 bases of the junction unmatched. The germline gives CDR1 SGHRS, CDR2 YFSETQ. The CDR3 is 18 residues long.

The chain has TRBV19 and TRBJ2-7; D may match TRBD1 or TRBD2 (5 bases each). This CDR3 spans 14 amino acids. The germline V gene encodes CDR1 LNHDA and CDR2 SQIVND (reference sequence). Trimming removed 4 bases at V and 3 bases at J, with 13 bases between. This CDR3 is CASSSLGRGYEQYF. CDR3 DNA sequence: TGTGCCAGTAGTAGTTTGGGACGGGGCTACGAGCAGTACTTC. Filled out from reference TRBV19 and TRBJ2-7, the complete variable domain reads DGGITQSPKYLFRKEGQNVTLSCEQNLNHDAMYWYRQDPGQGLRLIYYSQIVNDFQKGDIAEGYSVSREKKESFPLTVTSAQKNPTAFYLCASSSLGRGYEQYFGPGTRLTVT.

The chain recombines TRBV19 with TRBJ1-2, with D possibly being TRBD1 (6 bases). This CDR3 comprises 14 residues. Germline values: CDR1 LNHDA, CDR2 SQIVND (reference sequence). Trimming removed 6 bases from V and 6 bases from J, with 17 bases in between. The CDR3 DNA is TGTGCCAGTAGACAGGGAACCCAATCTGATGGCTACACCTTC. Its protein product is CASRQGTQSDGYTF.

CDR3 amino acids: CASSPTGQKNEQFF. CDR3 nucleotides: TGTGCCAGCAGCCCTACGGGACAGAAAAATGAGCAGTTCTTC. The V call is TRBV7-3, the J call TRBJ2-1, with 7 bases lining up with TRBD1. Germline CDR1 reads SGHTA; CDR2 reads FQGTGA. V was clipped by 5 bases and J by 7 bases; unmatched bases: 8. CDR3 size: 14 residues.

The CDR3 region has the DNA TGCGCCAGCAGCTTGGAAAGGGGGCGGAACACTGAAGCTTTCTTT. As protein: CASSLERGRNTEAFF. The chain joins TRBV5-1 to TRBJ1-1; 7 nucleotides line up with TRBD1. The CDR3 is 15 amino acids. The germline V gene has CDR1 SGHRS and CDR2 YFSETQ. V was clipped by 0 bases and J by 1 base; unmatched bases: 3.

The chain carries TRBV6-5 and TRBJ1-3; 9 positions match TRBD1. From germline, CDR1 is MNHEY and CDR2 SVGAGI. V gave up 10 bases and J gave up 2 bases; unmatched junction bases: 3. This CDR3 spans 13 amino acids. The DNA for the CDR3 is TGTGCCACGCGACAGGGGGCTGGAAACACCATATATTTT. Translation gives CATRQGAGNTIYF.

The J gene is TRBJ2-3, the V gene TRBV7-3, with 9 bases fitting TRBD2. The CDR3 totals 17 residues. J gave up 5 bases and V 0 bases, and 9 bases lay outside the gene matches. In germline, CDR1 is SGHTA, CDR2 FQGTGA. The DNA of the CDR3 is TGTGCCAGCAGCTTAACACCTAGCGGGACGGGTTTAGATACGCAGTATTTT. Translated, it gives CASSLTPSGTGLDTQYF.

This chain links TRBV2 with TRBJ2-7, with D maybe TRBD2 (6 bases). The CDR3 runs to 13 residues. Trimming cost V 5 bases and J 3 bases, with 11 bases left between them. Germline CDR1 SNHLY, CDR2 FYNNEI. The CDR3: CASSMEGFYEQYF. The DNA of the CDR3 is TGTGCCAGCAGTATGGAGGGCTTCTACGAGCAGTACTTC. Full variable domain (missing parts from reference TRBV2 and TRBJ2-7): EPEVTQTPSHQVTQMGQEVILRCVPISNHLYFYWYRQILGQKVEFLVSFYNNEISEKSEIFDDQFSVERPDGSNFTLKIRSTKLEDSAMYFCASSMEGFYEQYFGPGTRLTVT.

The chain carries TRBV4-2 and TRBJ1-1; D call uncertain. This CDR3 is built from 13 residues. The germline CDR1 and CDR2 sequences are LGHNA and YNFKEQ. V shed 0 bases and J shed 7 bases, with 9 bases lying between them. CDR3 residues: CASSQDWEGEAFF. DNA of the CDR3: TGTGCCAGCAGCCAAGATTGGGAAGGTGAAGCTTTCTTT.

J is TRBJ2-7 and V is TRBV5-1; 7 nucleotides agree with TRBD1. The V and J ends lost 0 bases and 4 bases, in that order; junction bases with no gene match: 4. The germline gives CDR1 SGHRS, CDR2 YFSETQ. This CDR3 contains 14 residues. The CDR3 loop reads CASSLDRGPYEQYF. CDR3 sequence (DNA): TGCGCCAGCAGCTTGGACAGGGGTCCATACGAGCAGTACTTC.

The rearrangement uses TRBV15 and TRBJ2-2; 7 nucleotides match TRBD2. The germline CDR1 and CDR2 sequences are LNHNV and YYDKDF (reference sequence). The CDR3 runs to 14 residues. After removal of 3 bases from V and 2 bases from J, the junction contained 0 bases not matched to a gene. The CDR3 protein is CATSRGLNTGELFF. The CDR3 DNA reads as TGTGCCACCAGCAGGGGACTAAACACCGGGGAGCTGTTTTTT.

This rearrangement joins TRBV21-1 to TRBJ2-1; the table's D call, TRBD2, was not checked against the DNA. TRBV21-1 is an annotated pseudogene. The CDR3 contains 17 residues. CDR3 in amino acids: CASSKPPLAGVDNEQFF. In DNA form, the CDR3 reads TGTGCCAGCAGCAAACCCCCTTTAGCGGGAGTAGACAATGAGCAGTTCTTC.

This chain links TRBV2 with TRBJ2-7, with TRBD1 as a possible D gene (6 bases). V lost 7 bases, J lost 5 bases, and 12 bases lay in between. CDR1 and CDR2 from the germline V gene are SNHLY and FYNNEI. The CDR3 is 12 residues long. CDR3 DNA sequence: TGTGCCAGCACAGGGGTTCGGCACGAGCAGTACTTC. This gives the protein CASTGVRHEQYF.

The chain combines TRBV7-7 with TRBJ2-1, with D perhaps matching TRBD2 (7 bases). Germline values: CDR1 SSHAT, CDR2 FNYEAQ (reference sequence). Trimming removed 1 base at V and 5 bases at J, with 12 bases between. CDR3 length equals 15 residues. The CDR3 sequence: CASSLDGGPNNEQFF. CDR3 bases: TGTGCCAGCAGCTTAGACGGGGGGCCCAACAATGAGCAGTTCTTC.

The chain has TRBV9 and TRBJ1-5; the D gene is possibly TRBD1 (5 bases). The germline CDR1 and CDR2 sequences are SGDLS and YYNGEE. With 2 bases removed from V and 6 bases from J, the gap between germline ends came to 15 bases. This CDR3 is built from 15 residues. CDR3 sequence (DNA): TGTGCCAGCAGCGTCACGGGGGAAGTAGTTCAGCCCCAGCATTTT. It is translated as CASSVTGEVVQPQHF.

The J gene is TRBJ1-5, the V gene TRBV4-1, with D unclear. Trimming pared 1 base from V and 6 bases from J, leaving 10 bases between. Germline V lookup: CDR1 MGHRA, CDR2 YSYEKL. The CDR3 is made up of 14 amino acids. In nucleotides, the CDR3 is TGCGCCAGCAGCCAAGGTGACCTCACTCAGCCCCAGCATTTT. It translates to CASSQGDLTQPQHF.

This chain connects TRBV6-1 to TRBJ1-2, with 8 bases fitting TRBD1. Germline CDR1 is MNHNS and CDR2 is SASEGT. This CDR3 has 15 residues. The V segment lost 1 base and the J segment 2 bases; nucleotides outside the gene matches: 3. CDR3 region: CASSEVRQGNYGYTF. As DNA, the CDR3 is TGTGCCAGCAGTGAAGTGAGACAGGGGAACTATGGCTACACCTTC.

J is TRBJ2-7 and V is TRBV19, with TRBD2 matching 8 bases. Germline V gene lookup returns CDR1 LNHDA and CDR2 SQIVND (reference sequence). The J segment lost 0 bases and the V segment lost 8 bases, leaving 12 bases of the junction unmatched. The length of the CDR3 is 16 residues. The DNA of the CDR3 is TGTGCCAGTGGTACGTCCGGGACTAGGAGCTCCTACGAGCAGTACTTC. It specifies CASGTSGTRSSYEQYF.

The rearrangement uses TRBV9 and TRBJ1-4; 9 bases match TRBD1. The CDR3 extends over 14 amino acids. The germline gives CDR1 SGDLS, CDR2 YYNGEE. J lost 7 bases, V lost 5 bases, and 6 bases had no gene match. This CDR3 is CASSQTGGSEKLFF. DNA for the CDR3: TGTGCCAGCAGTCAGACAGGGGGGTCTGAAAAACTGTTTTTT. The full variable domain, in which reference TRBV9 and TRBJ1-4 provide the parts outside the CDR3, is DSGVTQTPKHLITATGQRVTLRCSPRSGDLSVYWYQQSLDQGLQFLIQYYNGEERAKGNILERFSAQQFPDLHSELNLSSLELGDSALYFCASSQTGGSEKLFFGSGTQLSVL.

This clone was seen only a few times. J is TRBJ1-5 and V is TRBV5-6; 9 nucleotides align to TRBD1. This CDR3 region has 13 residues. J was trimmed by 5 bases and V by 5 bases; bases with no gene match: 2. Germline values: CDR1 SGHDT, CDR2 YYEEEE. CDR3 residues: CASSRTGDQPQHF. Here the CDR3 DNA reads TGTGCCAGCAGTCGGACAGGGGATCAGCCCCAGCATTTT.

The rearrangement joins TRBV19 to TRBJ1-2, with TRBD1 matching over 9 bases. With 3 bases clipped from V and 5 bases from J, the junction kept 10 bases outside the gene matches. CDR3 length: 16 residues. The germline gives CDR1 LNHDA, CDR2 SQIVND (reference sequence). The DNA of the CDR3 is TGTGCCAGTAGTATTCTCGGGACAGGGAACAGATATGGCTACACCTTC. It encodes CASSILGTGNRYGYTF.

The V and J genes are TRBV4-2 and TRBJ2-2; the D is unclear. Germline CDR1 is LGHNA and CDR2 is YNFKEQ. V was shortened by 0 bases and J by 0 bases, with 14 bases between the two germline ends. The CDR3 runs 18 residues. The CDR3 coding sequence is TGTGCCAGCAGCCAAGATATCAGCCTAACGACGAACACCGGGGAGCTGTTTTTT. Its translation is CASSQDISLTTNTGELFF.

This chain connects TRBV28 to TRBJ2-7, with 11 bases matching TRBD1. The length of the CDR3 is 15 residues. Germline V gene sequence: CDR1 MDHEN, CDR2 SYDVKM. Germline trimming cut 10 bases from V and 7 bases from J; bases unmatched to any gene: 15. CDR3 protein: CATKTGTGGLREQYF. The CDR3 nucleotides are TGTGCCACCAAGACGGGGACAGGGGGGCTTAGGGAGCAGTACTTC.

The CDR3, as DNA: TGTGCCAGCACCCTTGGGTTGGCGGGGGGCACAGATACGCAGTATTTT. Its translation: CASTLGLAGGTDTQYF. The rearrangement joins TRBV5-4 to TRBJ2-3; TRBD2 agrees at 7 bases. Germline V gene lookup returns CDR1 SGHNT and CDR2 YYREEE (reference sequence). With V trimmed by 6 bases and J by 1 base, 11 bases remained unmatched. The CDR3 length is 16 residues. The entire variable domain, with the rest obtained from reference TRBV5-4 and TRBJ2-3, is as follows: ETGVTQSPTHLIKTRGQQVTLRCSSQSGHNTVSWYQQALGQGPQFIFQYYREEENGRGNFPPRFSGLQFPNYSSELNVNALELDDSALYLCASTLGLAGGTDTQYFGPGTRLTVL.

This CDR3 reads CASSLVRGGDTQYF. DNA of the CDR3: TGCGCCAGCAGCTTGGTTCGGGGTGGCGATACGCAGTATTTT. This sequence joins TRBV5-1 and TRBJ2-3, with D perhaps TRBD2 (5 bases). CDR1 is SGHRS and CDR2 is YFSETQ in the germline V gene. The ends were cut back, 0 bases at V and 6 bases at J, with 11 bases in the middle. The CDR3 loop spans 14 amino acids. Filled out from reference TRBV5-1 and TRBJ2-3, the complete variable domain reads KAGVTQTPRYLIKTRGQQVTLSCSPISGHRSVSWYQQTPGQGLQFLFEYFSETQRNKGNFPGRFSGRQFSNSRSEMNVSTLELGDSALYLCASSLVRGGDTQYFGPGTRLTVL.

The chain couples TRBV29-1 to TRBJ1-2; D is possibly TRBD1 (5 bases). The V gene's germline CDR1 is SQVTM and CDR2 ANQGSEA. The CDR3 extends over 12 amino acids. V was clipped by 4 bases and J by 2 bases, with 8 bases between them. The CDR3 reads CSVGSGNYGYTF. CDR3 DNA sequence: TGCAGCGTTGGGTCAGGGAACTATGGCTACACCTTC. Full variable domain (remainder filled in from reference TRBV29-1 and TRBJ1-2): SAVISQKPSRDICQRGTSLTIQCQVDSQVTMMFWYRQQPGQSLTLIATANQGSEATYESGFVIDKFPISRPNLTFSTLTVSNMSPEDSSIYLCSVGSGNYGYTFGSGTRLTVV.